This T cell receptor (beta chain) was profiled in a study of cytomegalovirus exposure and HLA in healthy donors. General observations from the study: A likely sequencing artifact accounted for one observed cluster of highly shared sequence variants. A few CMV-associated chains were confirmed in vitro to be specific for CMV antigens. After further analysis at a later stage, 16,951 TCR beta sequences were associated with HLA alleles at 0.05 false discovery rate. Cytomegalovirus-associated TCR beta chains were listed, numbering some 170.

Vbeta (60) and Jbeta (13) primers were used in the PCR. Produced via immunoSEQ multiplex PCR; TCRdb's table is partial and in-frame only. The sample consists of tens of thousands of clones, nearly 55% of them appearing once. Points on this clone: Its antigen is not identified.

The CDR3 is 14 amino acids. CDR1 is MNHEY and CDR2 is SVGAGI in the germline V gene. Unmatched junction bases numbered 7, after V lost 5 bases and J lost 4 bases. What was sequenced was PBMCs. The receptor was isolated from a woman aged 35 to 49 in good health and CMV-seropositive. This chain links TRBV6-5 with TRBJ1-2, with 7 nucleotides matching TRBD1. CDR3 in amino acids: CASSDAGQLYGYTF. The CDR3 DNA reads as TGTGCCAGCAGTGATGCGGGACAGCTCTATGGCTACACCTTC.